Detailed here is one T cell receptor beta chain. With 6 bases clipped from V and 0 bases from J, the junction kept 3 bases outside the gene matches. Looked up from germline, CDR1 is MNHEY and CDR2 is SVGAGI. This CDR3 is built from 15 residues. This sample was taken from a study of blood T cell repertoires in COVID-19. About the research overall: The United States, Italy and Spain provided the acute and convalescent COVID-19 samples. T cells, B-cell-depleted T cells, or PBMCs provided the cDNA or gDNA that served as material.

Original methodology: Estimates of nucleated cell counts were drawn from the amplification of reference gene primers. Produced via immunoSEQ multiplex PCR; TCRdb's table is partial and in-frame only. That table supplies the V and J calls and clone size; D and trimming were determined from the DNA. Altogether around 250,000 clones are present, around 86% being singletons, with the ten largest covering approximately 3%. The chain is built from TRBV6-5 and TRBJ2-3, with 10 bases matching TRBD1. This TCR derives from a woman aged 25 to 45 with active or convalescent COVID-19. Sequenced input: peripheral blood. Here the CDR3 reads CASSDRGPSTDTQYF. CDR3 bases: TGTGCCAGCAGCGACAGGGGGCCGAGCACAGATACGCAGTATTTT.